Sequencing of this TCR beta chain was carried out in a study of shared clonotypes between healthy human individuals. As regards this clone: Its antigen remains unknown.

Study-level findings and limits: Around 5% was the fraction of naive CD4 clonotypes found shared across a handful of donors. For sorted subsets, rarefaction showed incomplete sequencing despite large depth.

In the original processing: Filtering was not the same, since immunoSEQ gave junction-only sequences without quality scores. The table came from immunoSEQ multiplex PCR; TCRdb's copy has only in-frame clones and leaves some out. The V and J calls and the clone size are those of that table, but D and trimming were determined from the DNA. This table has some 1,400,000 clones, roughly 97% appearing once. CDR3 length equals 14 residues. Between the trimmed V and J ends, which lost 0 bases and 7 bases, there was a span of 9 bases. Germline CDR1 MNHEY, CDR2 SVGAGI. The sequencing sample was made of naive CD4+ T cells sorted from blood. Subset denoted: CD45RA+ positively selected. This TCR came from a man aged 25-40 years in good health. The rearrangement links TRBV6-5 to TRBJ1-4; D gene unclear. In DNA, the CDR3 is TGTGCCAGCAGTTACTCGAGGTGGGGTGAAAAACTGTTTTTT. Residues: CASSYSRWGEKLFF.